A selection of T cell receptor beta chains follows, all from one sample in a study of T cells in Graves' hyperthyroidism and ophthalmopathy. TCRdb itself ran the multiplex PCR reads through MiXCR, one entry per CDR3 protein. The table has roughly 530,000 distinct CDR3 sequences, roughly 18% seen once. The material sequenced was blood. These TCRs come from a woman in her late teens or twenties with Graves' ophthalmopathy. Each CDR3 is given with its conserved first and last residue. Fields, in order: clone size, V gene, J gene, D gene, CDR3 protein, CDR3 DNA. A D gene is named only where the DNA matches it firmly. A clone size is listed for some rows: how often the clone was seen (once, few, many), or a class if it is expanded.

abundance: .; v_gene: TRBV6-6; j_gene: TRBJ2-5; d_gene: .; CDR3aa: CASSYSKKETQYF; CDR3nt: TGTGCCAGCAGTTACTCAAAGAAAGAGACCCAGTACTTC
abundance: many; v_gene: TRBV5-1; j_gene: TRBJ2-1; d_gene: .; CDR3aa: CASSLGQSLYNEQFF; CDR3nt: TGCGCCAGCAGCTTGGGGCAGTCCCTTTACAATGAGCAGTTCTTC
abundance: .; v_gene: TRBV27; j_gene: TRBJ1-1; d_gene: .; CDR3aa: CASSFRVGGATNTEAFF; CDR3nt: TGTGCCAGCAGTTTTCGAGTGGGGGGGGCTACGAACACCGAAGCTTTCTTT
abundance: few; v_gene: TRBV6-1; j_gene: TRBJ2-7; d_gene: TRBD1; CDR3aa: CASSSTSTGAYEQYF; CDR3nt: TGTGCCAGCAGTTCGACCTCGACAGGGGCCTACGAGCAGTACTTC
abundance: once; v_gene: TRBV11-2; j_gene: TRBJ1-5; d_gene: TRBD1; CDR3aa: CASSFTGTGDRNSNQPQHF; CDR3nt: TGTGCCAGCAGCTTTACCGGGACAGGGGATCGAAATAGCAATCAGCCCCAGCATTTT
abundance: few; v_gene: TRBV19; j_gene: TRBJ2-1; d_gene: TRBD2; CDR3aa: CASSDPGLAGGPRGEQFF; CDR3nt: TGTGCCAGTAGTGACCCCGGACTGGCGGGAGGGCCTAGGGGTGAGCAGTTCTTC
abundance: few; v_gene: TRBV9; j_gene: TRBJ2-5; d_gene: .; CDR3aa: CASSPSVIVETQYF; CDR3nt: TGTGCCAGCAGCCCGAGTGTGATTGTAGAGACCCAGTACTTC
abundance: many; v_gene: TRBV12-3/TRBV12-4; j_gene: TRBJ2-1; d_gene: .; CDR3aa: CASSSPGTSPGYNEQFF; CDR3nt: TGTGCCAGCAGTTCCCCTGGGACTTCGCCTGGGTACAATGAGCAGTTCTTC
abundance: few; v_gene: TRBV9; j_gene: TRBJ1-4; d_gene: .; CDR3aa: CASSVAVGPNEKLFF; CDR3nt: TGTGCCAGCAGCGTAGCTGTGGGACCCAATGAAAAACTGTTTTTT
abundance: many; v_gene: TRBV7-2; j_gene: TRBJ1-2; d_gene: TRBD1; CDR3aa: CASSFPQGGSYGYTF; CDR3nt: TGTGCCAGCAGCTTCCCCCAGGGGGGTAGCTATGGCTACACCTTC
abundance: .; v_gene: TRBV12-5; j_gene: TRBJ2-1; d_gene: .; CDR3aa: CASGLGRDNEQFF; CDR3nt: TGTGCTAGTGGTTTGGGTCGAGACAATGAGCAGTTCTTC
abundance: many; v_gene: TRBV28; j_gene: TRBJ2-1; d_gene: .; CDR3aa: CASSYRGSGSSYNEQFF; CDR3nt: TGTGCCAGCAGTTACCGCGGTTCAGGTAGCTCCTACAATGAGCAGTTCTTC
abundance: few; v_gene: TRBV4-1; j_gene: TRBJ1-1; d_gene: .; CDR3aa: CASSHFTEAFF; CDR3nt: TGCGCCAGCAGCCACTTCACTGAAGCTTTCTTT
abundance: few; v_gene: TRBV4-3; j_gene: TRBJ2-3; d_gene: .; CDR3aa: CASSQDLRELSTDTQYF; CDR3nt: TGCGCCAGCAGCCAAGATTTGCGCGAACTTAGCACAGATACGCAGTATTTT
abundance: .; v_gene: TRBV5-1; j_gene: TRBJ2-2; d_gene: TRBD1; CDR3aa: CASSVATGGHTGELFF; CDR3nt: TGTGCCAGCAGCGTAGCGACAGGGGGACACACCGGGGAGCTGTTTTTT
abundance: few; v_gene: TRBV13; j_gene: TRBJ2-3; d_gene: .; CDR3aa: CASSLPSEYTQYF; CDR3nt: TGTGCCAGCAGCTTGCCTAGTGAATATACGCAGTATTTT
abundance: .; v_gene: TRBV7-6; j_gene: TRBJ2-2; d_gene: .; CDR3aa: CASSLTDSVGELFF; CDR3nt: TGTGCCAGCAGCTTAACGGACAGTGTCGGGGAGCTGTTTTTT
abundance: .; v_gene: TRBV25-1; j_gene: TRBJ2-7; d_gene: TRBD2; CDR3aa: CASSEGIRDYHSYEQYF; CDR3nt: TGTGCCAGCAGTGAGGGGATCCGGGACTACCACTCCTACGAGCAGTACTTC
abundance: many; v_gene: TRBV6-1; j_gene: TRBJ1-1; d_gene: TRBD1; CDR3aa: CASRPQGARGNTEAFF; CDR3nt: TGTGCCAGCAGACCCCAGGGGGCTCGGGGGAACACTGAAGCTTTCTTT
abundance: many; v_gene: TRBV10-3; j_gene: TRBJ1-2; d_gene: TRBD1; CDR3aa: CAIGTDANYGYTF; CDR3nt: TGTGCCATCGGGACAGACGCGAACTATGGCTACACCTTC
abundance: few; v_gene: TRBV29-1; j_gene: TRBJ2-1; d_gene: .; CDR3aa: CSVDRDLKPDEQFF; CDR3nt: TGCAGCGTTGACCGGGACCTTAAACCCGATGAGCAGTTCTTC
abundance: few; v_gene: TRBV4-1; j_gene: TRBJ2-1; d_gene: TRBD2; CDR3aa: CASSPPRPRLAGTNNEQFF; CDR3nt: TGCGCCAGCAGCCCACCCCGCCCAAGACTAGCGGGGACCAACAATGAGCAGTTCTTC
abundance: many; v_gene: TRBV5-1; j_gene: TRBJ1-2; d_gene: .; CDR3aa: CASSLDSSSSNYGYTF; CDR3nt: TGCGCCAGCAGCCTGGACAGCTCCTCTTCTAACTATGGCTACACCTTC
abundance: many; v_gene: TRBV29-1; j_gene: TRBJ2-7; d_gene: .; CDR3aa: CSVEESPRDEQYF; CDR3nt: TGCAGCGTTGAAGAGTCCCCCCGCGACGAGCAGTACTTC
abundance: .; v_gene: TRBV6-1; j_gene: TRBJ2-1; d_gene: .; CDR3aa: CASSESRLSSYNEQFF; CDR3nt: TGTGCCAGCAGTGAATCGAGGTTAAGCTCCTACAATGAGCAGTTCTTC
abundance: few; v_gene: TRBV3-1; j_gene: TRBJ2-2; d_gene: .; CDR3aa: CASSPWAPTGELFF; CDR3nt: TGTGCCAGCAGCCCTTGGGCCCCCACAGGGGAGCTGTTTTTT
abundance: .; v_gene: TRBV7-3; j_gene: TRBJ1-1; d_gene: .; CDR3aa: CASSLTEGLNTEAFF; CDR3nt: TGTGCCAGCAGCTTAACGGAGGGGCTGAACACTGAAGCTTTCTTT